This is a list of T cell receptor beta chains from one sample in a study of blood T cells in healthy people across ages. TCRdb used MiXCR to reprocess the 5' RACE reads, holding one entry per CDR3 protein. The sample records 800,000 or so distinct CDR3 sequences, about 25% being singletons. This sample also belongs to another study, concerning T cells of mothers and their children.

Sequencing was done on a sample of blood. The receptor set was obtained from a boy younger than 18 in good health. Each CDR3 is given with its conserved first and last residue. A D gene is named only where the DNA matches it firmly. Size is stated for part of the rows, as once, few or many counts, or as a class when the clone is expanded.

j_call: TRBJ2-5; d_call: NA; v_call: TRBV29-1; clone_size: NA; cdr3_nt: TGCAGCGTTGAAATGCGGCAGGGAGAGACCCAGTACTTC; cdr3_aa: CSVEMRQGETQYF
j_call: TRBJ2-4; d_call: TRBD2; v_call: TRBV4-1; clone_size: NA; cdr3_nt: TGCGCCAGCAGCCAAGAGGAGCGGGGAGTTTCCAAAAACATTCAGTACTTC; cdr3_aa: CASSQEERGVSKNIQYF
j_call: TRBJ2-1; d_call: TRBD1; v_call: TRBV5-1; clone_size: NA; cdr3_nt: TGCGCCAGCAGCCCTCAAACGACAGGGTATGCCTACAATGAGCAGTTCTTC; cdr3_aa: CASSPQTTGYAYNEQFF
j_call: TRBJ2-5; d_call: NA; v_call: TRBV7-9; clone_size: NA; cdr3_nt: TGTGCCAGCAGCTCAGGAGATGCGGGGTCAGAGACCCAGTACTTC; cdr3_aa: CASSSGDAGSETQYF
j_call: TRBJ1-3; d_call: TRBD1; v_call: TRBV29-1; clone_size: few; cdr3_nt: TGCAGCGTTGCAAACAGGGGGCAAGGAAACACCATATATTTT; cdr3_aa: CSVANRGQGNTIYF
j_call: TRBJ2-7; d_call: NA; v_call: TRBV11-2; clone_size: NA; cdr3_nt: TGTGCCAGCAGCCCGAGGGGGTCGGGGACTTTCTACGAGCAGTACTTC; cdr3_aa: CASSPRGSGTFYEQYF
j_call: TRBJ2-1; d_call: NA; v_call: TRBV6-2/TRBV6-3; clone_size: NA; cdr3_nt: TGTGCCAGCAGCTTCGGACAGGCGGGGGACCAGTTCTTC; cdr3_aa: CASSFGQAGDQFF
j_call: TRBJ2-2; d_call: NA; v_call: TRBV4-1; clone_size: NA; cdr3_nt: TGCGCCAGCAGCCTAAAACCAGGGGGGTGGGAGCTGTTTTTT; cdr3_aa: CASSLKPGGWELFF
j_call: TRBJ2-2; d_call: NA; v_call: TRBV15; clone_size: few; cdr3_nt: TGTGCCACCAGCAGAGATCTAGGAGAGGAGCTGTTTTTT; cdr3_aa: CATSRDLGEELFF
j_call: TRBJ1-1; d_call: NA; v_call: TRBV7-6; clone_size: NA; cdr3_nt: TGTGCCAGCAGCTCCTTTGGCACTGAAGCTTTCTTT; cdr3_aa: CASSSFGTEAFF
j_call: TRBJ2-5; d_call: NA; v_call: TRBV27; clone_size: many; cdr3_nt: TGTGCCAGCAGTACACGCTCCGGGATCGTAAAAGAGACCCAGTACTTC; cdr3_aa: CASSTRSGIVKETQYF
j_call: TRBJ2-1; d_call: TRBD2; v_call: TRBV9; clone_size: NA; cdr3_nt: TGTGCCAGCAGCGTAGGGACTAGTGGTAACTACAATGAGCAGTTCTTC; cdr3_aa: CASSVGTSGNYNEQFF
j_call: TRBJ1-2; d_call: NA; v_call: TRBV3-1; clone_size: few; cdr3_nt: TGTGCCAGCAGCCAAGGCGGTACAGCTAACTATGGCTGCACCTTC; cdr3_aa: CASSQGGTANYGCTF
j_call: TRBJ2-2; d_call: NA; v_call: TRBV2; clone_size: NA; cdr3_nt: TGTGCCAGCAGTTACCACAGCGACACCGGGGAGCTGTTTTTT; cdr3_aa: CASSYHSDTGELFF
j_call: TRBJ2-1; d_call: NA; v_call: TRBV11-1; clone_size: NA; cdr3_nt: TGTGCCAGCAGCTCAAGGTCCCACTACAATGAGCAGTTCTTC; cdr3_aa: CASSSRSHYNEQFF
j_call: TRBJ1-3; d_call: NA; v_call: TRBV20-1; clone_size: NA; cdr3_nt: TGCAGTGCTAGAGAACTAGGGGCCGGAAACACCATATATTTT; cdr3_aa: CSARELGAGNTIYF
j_call: TRBJ2-3; d_call: TRBD1; v_call: TRBV7-3; clone_size: few; cdr3_nt: TGTGCCAGCAGCTTAACCACAGGGGGCGGTACAGATACGCAGTATTTT; cdr3_aa: CASSLTTGGGTDTQYF
j_call: TRBJ2-1; d_call: NA; v_call: TRBV7-3; clone_size: NA; cdr3_nt: TGTGCCAGCAGCTTAATAGGGGGGGGCAGCTCCTACAATGAGCAGTTCTTC; cdr3_aa: CASSLIGGGSSYNEQFF
j_call: TRBJ1-4; d_call: TRBD1; v_call: TRBV29-1; clone_size: few; cdr3_nt: TGCAGCGTTGAGGAGTCAGGGGGGAAAGAAAAACTGTTTTTT; cdr3_aa: CSVEESGGKEKLFF
j_call: TRBJ2-7; d_call: NA; v_call: TRBV11-2; clone_size: NA; cdr3_nt: TGTGCCAGCCACGATCTAGCGCGCTACGAGCAGTACTTC; cdr3_aa: CASHDLARYEQYF
j_call: TRBJ2-7; d_call: NA; v_call: TRBV15; clone_size: NA; cdr3_nt: TGTGCCACCAGCAGAGGGGGGGCGGTCTACGAGCAGTACTTC; cdr3_aa: CATSRGGAVYEQYF
j_call: TRBJ1-4; d_call: TRBD1; v_call: TRBV28; clone_size: few; cdr3_nt: TGTGCCAGCAGTATTGTGTGGGACAGATCTTCAACTAATGAAAAACTGTTTTTT; cdr3_aa: CASSIVWDRSSTNEKLFF
j_call: TRBJ2-1; d_call: TRBD2; v_call: TRBV4-3; clone_size: few; cdr3_nt: TGCGCCAGCAGCCAAGATCGGGGGGAGGTGTGGAATGAGCAGTTCTTC; cdr3_aa: CASSQDRGEVWNEQFF
j_call: TRBJ2-7; d_call: NA; v_call: TRBV6-2/TRBV6-3; clone_size: few; cdr3_nt: TGTGCCAGCAGTTTCGGGACGTCCCCCCACGAGCAGTACTTC; cdr3_aa: CASSFGTSPHEQYF
j_call: TRBJ2-7; d_call: NA; v_call: TRBV7-3; clone_size: few; cdr3_nt: TGTGCCAGCAGCTTACCTTTGAGGGTCTTGGGAATTGACGAGCAGTACTTC; cdr3_aa: CASSLPLRVLGIDEQYF
j_call: TRBJ1-1; d_call: TRBD1; v_call: TRBV9; clone_size: few; cdr3_nt: TGTGCCAGCAGCGCACAACAGGGGCTGAACACTGAAGCTTTCTTT; cdr3_aa: CASSAQQGLNTEAFF
j_call: TRBJ2-7; d_call: NA; v_call: TRBV4-1; clone_size: few; cdr3_nt: TGCGCCAGCAGCGTAACCGCGGGGGCTTCCTACGAGCAGTACTTC; cdr3_aa: CASSVTAGASYEQYF
j_call: TRBJ2-5; d_call: NA; v_call: TRBV19; clone_size: NA; cdr3_nt: TGTGCCAGTAGTACCGGGTTAACAGGGTTGAATGGTGAGACCCAGTACTTC; cdr3_aa: CASSTGLTGLNGETQYF
j_call: TRBJ1-2; d_call: NA; v_call: TRBV5-1; clone_size: few; cdr3_nt: TGCGCCAGCAGCTTGCCCACCCAGGGGCATGGCTACACCTTC; cdr3_aa: CASSLPTQGHGYTF
j_call: TRBJ2-7; d_call: TRBD1; v_call: TRBV28; clone_size: few; cdr3_nt: TGTGCCAGCAGTGAGGCGCGGGACAGGTACTACGAGCAGTACTTC; cdr3_aa: CASSEARDRYYEQYF
j_call: TRBJ2-5; d_call: TRBD1; v_call: TRBV6-5; clone_size: few; cdr3_nt: TGTGCCAGCACCGGAGGGACAGGAGAGACCCAGTACTTC; cdr3_aa: CASTGGTGETQYF
j_call: TRBJ2-1; d_call: TRBD2; v_call: TRBV7-3; clone_size: few; cdr3_nt: TGTGCCAGCAGCTCGACTAGCGGGGGTCCCAATGAGCAGTTCTTC; cdr3_aa: CASSSTSGGPNEQFF
j_call: TRBJ2-1; d_call: NA; v_call: TRBV3-1; clone_size: NA; cdr3_nt: TGTGCCAGCAGCTCAGGGGGGCTAGCGGGCCCAAATAACAATGAGCAGTTCTTC; cdr3_aa: CASSSGGLAGPNNNEQFF
j_call: TRBJ2-1; d_call: NA; v_call: TRBV9; clone_size: NA; cdr3_nt: TGTGCCAGCAGCGTAGAGACGTGGGGCTTCAATGAGCAGTTCTTC; cdr3_aa: CASSVETWGFNEQFF
j_call: TRBJ1-2; d_call: NA; v_call: TRBV29-1; clone_size: NA; cdr3_nt: TGCAGCGTTCCGGGACACAACTATGGCTACACCTTC; cdr3_aa: CSVPGHNYGYTF
j_call: TRBJ2-2; d_call: TRBD1; v_call: TRBV28; clone_size: few; cdr3_nt: TGTGCCAGCAGTCACGGGACAGGGGTTGGCACCGGGGAGCTGTTTTTT; cdr3_aa: CASSHGTGVGTGELFF
j_call: TRBJ1-4; d_call: TRBD1; v_call: TRBV7-2; clone_size: NA; cdr3_nt: TGTGCCAGCAGCTTACTGGGGACAGGGGTAGCAAAACTGTTTTTT; cdr3_aa: CASSLLGTGVAKLFF
j_call: TRBJ2-1; d_call: TRBD2; v_call: TRBV7-2; clone_size: NA; cdr3_nt: TGTGCCAGCAGGCGTCTAGCGGGCGTTACCCAGAACAATGAGCAGTTCTTC; cdr3_aa: CASRRLAGVTQNNEQFF
j_call: TRBJ2-4; d_call: NA; v_call: TRBV28; clone_size: few; cdr3_nt: TGTGCCACCATATCCTACAGGAGTGGGGCCAAAAACATTCAGTACTTC; cdr3_aa: CATISYRSGAKNIQYF
j_call: TRBJ2-5; d_call: TRBD2; v_call: TRBV20-1; clone_size: many; cdr3_nt: TGCAGTGCTTCTAGCGGGAGCCAGCTCGAGACCCAGTACTTC; cdr3_aa: CSASSGSQLETQYF
j_call: TRBJ2-5; d_call: TRBD1; v_call: TRBV5-1; clone_size: few; cdr3_nt: TGCGCCAGCAGTCCGGGACAGGGAGGTTTGGAGACCCAGTACTTC; cdr3_aa: CASSPGQGGLETQYF
j_call: TRBJ2-2; d_call: NA; v_call: TRBV4-2; clone_size: NA; cdr3_nt: TGTGCCAGCAGCCAAGCGTCCTCGAACACCGGGGAGCTGTTTTTT; cdr3_aa: CASSQASSNTGELFF
j_call: TRBJ2-1; d_call: TRBD1; v_call: TRBV6-5; clone_size: once; cdr3_nt: TGTGCCAGCAGTTACTTGAAGGGACAGGGGGCGCGGGAGCAGTTCTTC; cdr3_aa: CASSYLKGQGAREQFF
j_call: TRBJ2-1; d_call: NA; v_call: TRBV6-5; clone_size: NA; cdr3_nt: TGTGCCAGCAGTGCGGGGCCGAAGCAGTTCTTC; cdr3_aa: CASSAGPKQFF
j_call: TRBJ2-3; d_call: TRBD1; v_call: TRBV6-2/TRBV6-3; clone_size: NA; cdr3_nt: TGTGCCAGCAGTTACCCATCAACAGGGACAGGAAGGACAGATACGCAGTATTTT; cdr3_aa: CASSYPSTGTGRTDTQYF
j_call: TRBJ2-1; d_call: NA; v_call: TRBV7-9; clone_size: few; cdr3_nt: TGTGCCAGCAGTACGATGGGGTTCGGGAATGAGCAGTTCTTC; cdr3_aa: CASSTMGFGNEQFF
j_call: TRBJ2-6; d_call: NA; v_call: TRBV21-1; clone_size: NA; cdr3_nt: TGTGCCAGCAGCAAAGGGCGCAGACTCGCGGGGACCGGGGCCAACGTCCTGACTTTC; cdr3_aa: CASSKGRRLAGTGANVLTF
j_call: TRBJ2-7; d_call: TRBD2; v_call: TRBV20-1; clone_size: few; cdr3_nt: TGCAGTGCTAGAGAGCTAGCGGGGAGCTCCTACGAGCAGTACTTC; cdr3_aa: CSARELAGSSYEQYF
j_call: TRBJ2-5; d_call: NA; v_call: TRBV7-2; clone_size: NA; cdr3_nt: TGTGCCAGCAGCTTAGTTAGGGGGAGGGAAGAGACCCAGTACTTC; cdr3_aa: CASSLVRGREETQYF
j_call: TRBJ2-7; d_call: TRBD2; v_call: TRBV7-8; clone_size: NA; cdr3_nt: TGTGCCAGCAGCTTAGGGGAGGGAGGGCCCACCTACGAGCAGTACTTC; cdr3_aa: CASSLGEGGPTYEQYF
j_call: TRBJ2-5; d_call: TRBD1; v_call: TRBV29-1; clone_size: NA; cdr3_nt: TGCAGCGCCCGACAGGGGTTCGGGCAGTACTTC; cdr3_aa: CSARQGFGQYF
j_call: TRBJ2-7; d_call: NA; v_call: TRBV6-2/TRBV6-3; clone_size: few; cdr3_nt: TGTGCCAGCACCGACAGCTTTGTAACCTACGAGCAGTACTTC; cdr3_aa: CASTDSFVTYEQYF
j_call: TRBJ2-1; d_call: TRBD2; v_call: TRBV20-1; clone_size: NA; cdr3_nt: TGCAGTGCTAATCCGGGGACTAAAACTGAGCAGTTCTTC; cdr3_aa: CSANPGTKTEQFF
j_call: TRBJ2-5; d_call: TRBD2; v_call: TRBV30; clone_size: NA; cdr3_nt: TGTGCCGCCAACCTAGCGGGGGGGCGAGAGACCCAGTACTTC; cdr3_aa: CAANLAGGRETQYF
j_call: TRBJ1-1; d_call: NA; v_call: TRBV7-2; clone_size: NA; cdr3_nt: TGTGCCAGCAGCTTAATTGAGGGGCATCCGGAAGCTTTCTTT; cdr3_aa: CASSLIEGHPEAFF
j_call: TRBJ2-4; d_call: NA; v_call: TRBV2; clone_size: NA; cdr3_nt: TGTGCCACCAGGGACTTAGCCAAAAACATTCAGTACTTC; cdr3_aa: CATRDLAKNIQYF
j_call: TRBJ2-5; d_call: NA; v_call: TRBV7-3; clone_size: once; cdr3_nt: TGTGCCAGCAGCTTAGAGCCGCAGGGGTGGGAGACCCAGTACTTC; cdr3_aa: CASSLEPQGWETQYF
j_call: TRBJ2-5; d_call: NA; v_call: TRBV15; clone_size: NA; cdr3_nt: TGTGCCACCAGAAGGTCCGGCGGGCAAGAGACCCAGTACTTC; cdr3_aa: CATRRSGGQETQYF
j_call: TRBJ2-2; d_call: NA; v_call: TRBV11-2; clone_size: NA; cdr3_nt: TGTGCCAGCAGCCTAGGGGAGGGGGCTAGGACCGGGGAGCTGTTTTTT; cdr3_aa: CASSLGEGARTGELFF
j_call: TRBJ1-2; d_call: NA; v_call: TRBV20-1; clone_size: few; cdr3_nt: TGCAGTGCTAGAGGGGCAGGGGATCACGGCTACACCTTC; cdr3_aa: CSARGAGDHGYTF